One and the same sample provided the 17 T cell receptor beta chains below, sequenced in a study of T cell responses to AZD1222 COVID-19 vaccine (dated by TCRdb to the early 2020s). The library was prepared using the immunoSEQ multiplex PCR assay. TCRdb retrieved this table from immuneACCESS and kept in-frame rearrangements only. Not all clones are present; in checked studies, unresolved V genes account for under half, and no reason is known for the remainder. The sample table contains 88,000 or so clones; only one count was recorded for around 86% of them. Of the sample, 2.4% is held by the ten largest clones. Interpreted using the paper, the time point label stands for: baseline before first vaccination. Sample: peripheral blood, taken on day 0 of AZD1222 vaccination. These TCRs come from an adult in good health.

The rearrangement joins TRBV5-5 to TRBJ2-3, with 9 bases aligning to TRBD1. This CDR3 spans 15 amino acids. The trim removed 4 bases at V and 2 bases at J, leaving 5 bases unmatched. Germline CDR1 is SGHKS and CDR2 is YYEKEE (reference sequence). CDR3 nucleotide sequence: TGTGCCAGCAGCCCGGGGACAGGGTTCACAGATACGCAGTATTTT. This gives the protein CASSPGTGFTDTQYF.

V usage is TRBV6-6 and J usage is TRBJ2-3; TRBD2 agrees at 9 bases. The germline V gene has CDR1 MNHNY and CDR2 SVGAGI (reference sequence). The CDR3 length is 15 residues. The junction had 8 bases not matched to a gene; V was cut back by 8 bases and J by 2 bases. The chain's CDR3 is CASRGERGVTDTQYF. The CDR3 DNA follows: TGTGCCAGCCGGGGTGAGCGGGGGGTCACAGATACGCAGTATTTT.

J is TRBJ2-1 and V is TRBV29-1, with D unresolved. This CDR3 region has 13 residues. The germline V gene encodes CDR1 SQVTM and CDR2 ANQGSEA. V lost 1 base and J 5 bases, leaving 9 bases between the germline ends. The chain's CDR3 is CSVEGRQNNEQFF. CDR3 sequence (DNA): TGCAGCGTTGAAGGACGGCAGAACAATGAGCAGTTCTTC.

The chain has TRBV27 and TRBJ1-6; weak D call: TRBD1 (6 bases). V was pared by 2 bases and J by 9 bases, with 17 bases between. Germline CDR1 MNHEY, CDR2 SMNVEV (reference sequence). The CDR3 is made up of 16 amino acids. CDR3 in amino acids: CASSLREGDRTSPLHF. The CDR3 coding sequence is TGTGCCAGCAGTTTAAGGGAGGGGGATCGGACTTCACCCCTCCACTTT.

The chain couples TRBV10-3 to TRBJ2-7; 12 bases are shared with TRBD2. CDR1 and CDR2 (germline): ENHRY, SYGVKD. The CDR3 has 16 residues. Losses at the gene ends were 2 bases for V and 4 bases for J; bases not matched to a gene: 6. This chain's CDR3 is CAISEGLAGRKYEQYF. CDR3 DNA: TGTGCCATCAGTGAGGGACTAGCGGGGAGGAAGTACGAGCAGTACTTC.

This chain connects TRBV7-3 to TRBJ1-1; a possible D gene is TRBD1 (5 bases). CDR1 and CDR2 from the germline V gene are SGHTA and FQGTGA. Trimming left V 5 bases short and J 1 base short, with 11 bases between. The CDR3 length is 14 residues. The CDR3 reads CASSAGPSNTEAFF. The CDR3 DNA follows: TGTGCCAGCAGCGCGGGACCTTCGAACACTGAAGCTTTCTTT.

The chain carries TRBV5-1 and TRBJ2-1; 7 nucleotides line up with TRBD2. V dropped 2 bases and J dropped 2; count of bases not matched to a gene: 16. The CDR3 length is 19 residues. Germline-derived CDR1 and CDR2 are SGHRS and YFSETQ. The CDR3 loop reads CASSFPPGRSDGTYNEQFF. In nucleotides, the CDR3 is TGCGCCAGCAGCTTCCCCCCCGGGAGGTCCGACGGCACCTACAATGAGCAGTTCTTC.

The chain uses TRBV5-1 and TRBJ2-7; a weak D match, TRBD1 (6 bases). Between the trimmed V and J ends, which lost 1 base and 4 bases, there was a span of 12 bases. The germline V gene has CDR1 SGHRS and CDR2 YFSETQ. The CDR3 is 14 amino acids. CDR3 sequence reads: CASSLTQGLYEQYF. The CDR3 DNA sequence: TGCGCCAGCAGCTTGACCCAGGGGCTTTACGAGCAGTACTTC. The variable domain in full, with the rest retrieved from reference TRBV5-1 and TRBJ2-7, is KAGVTQTPRYLIKTRGQQVTLSCSPISGHRSVSWYQQTPGQGLQFLFEYFSETQRNKGNFPGRFSGRQFSNSRSEMNVSTLELGDSALYLCASSLTQGLYEQYFGPGTRLTVT.

The rearrangement joins TRBV11-2 to TRBJ1-2; D uncertain. From germline, CDR1 is SGHAT and CDR2 FQNNGV. The CDR3 loop spans 18 amino acids. V was clipped by 1 base and J by 2 bases, with 20 bases between them. The CDR3 DNA reads as TGTGCCAGCAGCTTAGGGGTACGGGGTGTGAGAATGAACTATGGCTACACCTTC. Its translation is CASSLGVRGVRMNYGYTF. The full variable domain, rest sourced from reference TRBV11-2 and TRBJ1-2, is EAGVAQSPRYKIIEKRQSVAFWCNPISGHATLYWYQQILGQGPKLLIQFQNNGVVDDSQLPKDRFSAERLKGVDSTLKIQPAKLEDSAVYLCASSLGVRGVRMNYGYTFGSGTRLTVV.

This sequence joins TRBV7-6 and TRBJ1-1, with D perhaps TRBD1 (6 bases). Trimming cost V 9 bases and J 5 bases, with 16 bases left between them. The length of the CDR3 is 13 residues. The V gene's germline CDR1 is SGHVS and CDR2 FNYEAQ. This CDR3 reads CASNRGLGTEAFF. CDR3 in DNA: TGTGCCAGTAACCGGGGGCTGGGAACTGAAGCTTTCTTT.

The CDR3 DNA sequence: TGTGCCAGTAGTGCGGACAGGGGCGGAGGCTACACCTTC. It translates to CASSADRGGGYTF. The rearrangement uses TRBV19 and TRBJ1-2; the match to TRBD1 covers 9 bases. The CDR3 consists of 13 residues. The ends lost 5 bases at V and 8 bases at J; junction bases unmatched: 6. The germline V gene encodes CDR1 LNHDA and CDR2 SQIVND (reference sequence).

The V gene is TRBV6-6, the J gene TRBJ1-1; D remains unclear. Germline V gene lookup returns CDR1 MNHNY and CDR2 SVGAGI (reference sequence). V gave up 0 bases and J gave up 5 bases, with 4 bases separating them. The CDR3 runs 12 residues. CDR3 nucleotide sequence: TGTGCCAGCAGTTACTCATCTACTGAAGCTTTCTTT. It codes for CASSYSSTEAFF.

V and J are TRBV13 and TRBJ1-4; 8 positions match TRBD1. V was pared by 3 bases and J by 8 bases, with 11 bases of the junction left unmatched. Germline CDR1 reads PRHDT; CDR2 reads FYEKMQ (reference sequence). The CDR3 totals 16 residues. In DNA, the CDR3 is TGTGCCAGCAGCTTCTCTCCCGGGACAGGTGTCGAAAAACTGTTTTTT. It is translated as CASSFSPGTGVEKLFF.

The chain links TRBV5-6 to TRBJ1-4; possible D gene TRBD1, 5 bases. CDR1 SGHDT and CDR2 YYEEEE come from the germline V gene. The V end was cut by 4 bases, the J end by 6 bases, with 13 bases between. CDR3 length equals 14 residues. CDR3: CASSPGDGHEKLFF. Written as DNA, the CDR3 is TGTGCCAGCAGCCCGGGGGACGGACATGAAAAACTGTTTTTT. Based on the CDR3 plus reference TRBV5-6 and TRBJ1-4, the full variable domain is DAGVTQSPTHLIKTRGQQVTLRCSPKSGHDTVSWYQQALGQGPQFIFQYYEEEERQRGNFPDRFSGHQFPNYSSELNVNALLLGDSALYLCASSPGDGHEKLFFGSGTQLSVL.

V is TRBV4-1 and J is TRBJ1-3, with D unresolved. Germline lookup yields CDR1 MGHRA and CDR2 YSYEKL. This CDR3 contains 16 residues. Trimming took 4 bases from V and 0 from J, leaving 13 bases between them. The CDR3 DNA follows: TGCGCCAGCAGCCCCACTCCAGTTAACTCTGGAAACACCATATATTTT. As protein: CASSPTPVNSGNTIYF.

This clone was counted a single time. CDR3 region: CSTRTSGRGNEQFF. Here the CDR3 DNA reads TGCAGCACCCGGACTAGCGGGAGAGGAAATGAGCAGTTCTTC. This sequence joins TRBV29-1 and TRBJ2-1; 13 bases agree with TRBD2. CDR1 is SQVTM and CDR2 is ANQGSEA in the germline V gene. This CDR3 has 14 residues. With 8 bases clipped from V and 7 bases from J, the junction kept 8 bases outside the gene matches.

The J gene is TRBJ1-2, the V gene TRBV5-1, with D tentatively TRBD1 (6 bases). V shed 0 bases and J shed 7 bases, with 19 bases lying between them. Per germline, CDR1 SGHRS and CDR2 YFSETQ. CDR3 size: 16 residues. The CDR3 bases are TGCGCCAGCAGCTTGGAGACTATAGGGGGGCTGGGTGGCTACACCTTC. Amino acid sequence: CASSLETIGGLGGYTF. Drawing the rest from reference TRBV5-1 and TRBJ1-2, the complete variable domain is KAGVTQTPRYLIKTRGQQVTLSCSPISGHRSVSWYQQTPGQGLQFLFEYFSETQRNKGNFPGRFSGRQFSNSRSEMNVSTLELGDSALYLCASSLETIGGLGGYTFGSGTRLTVV.